This is a list of T cell receptor beta chains from one sample in a study of blood T cell repertoires in COVID-19. Data came from immunoSEQ multiplex PCR; TCRdb stores just in-frame clones and leaves some out. The table includes fewer than 70,000 clones, about nine tenths detected once. The sample comprised peripheral blood. The receptors were gathered from a woman in her sixties or seventies with active COVID-19. Both conserved end residues are part of each CDR3.

TRBV18	TRBJ2-1	CASSPPGLAYNEQFF
TRBV12-5	TRBJ2-3	CASGLVRGLAGAGTDTQYF
TRBV15	TRBJ2-7	CATSGEAGGIYEQYF
TRBV28	TRBJ1-4	CASSSWTGPNEKLFF
TRBV11-2	TRBJ2-7	CASSLQQGSGEQYF
TRBV28	TRBJ1-1	CASRVGNTEAFF
TRBV30	TRBJ2-7	CAWSRGVGGGTIYEQYF
TRBV6-6	TRBJ2-1	CASYAGLPYNEQFF
TRBV5-1	TRBJ2-2	CASSLAVGGGGELFF
TRBV7-2	TRBJ2-7	CASTVPGSSGAYEQYF
TRBV24-1	TRBJ2-3	CATSDPSGGATDTQYF
TRBV11-2	TRBJ1-4	CASSPSGLSFEKLFF
TRBV28	TRBJ2-1	CASSPVVGGGSYNEQFF
TRBV29-1	TRBJ2-1	CSVAPSADGDEQFF
TRBV9	TRBJ2-1	CASSLDSLSYNEQFF
TRBV29-1	TRBJ1-1	CSVDRGPEAFF
TRBV5-4	TRBJ2-7	CASSLVGQGSYEQYF
TRBV11-2	TRBJ1-2	CASSFQDRRGYTF
TRBV2	TRBJ2-7	CASSDGQGAYEQYF
TRBV11-3	TRBJ2-7	CASSFGGGRSYEQYF
TRBV11-2	TRBJ2-7	CASSHRLHSYEQYF
TRBV5-1	TRBJ1-1	CASSLQAGVDTEAFF
TRBV21-1	TRBJ1-1	CASSKAGGTMNTEAFF
TRBV28	TRBJ1-5	CASSLGLGGYSNQPQHF
TRBV30	TRBJ2-3	CAWVLAGRTDTQYF
TRBV2	TRBJ1-1	CASSMFPGNTEAFF
TRBV12-3/TRBV12-4	TRBJ1-1	CASSFAWETEAFF
TRBV4-1	TRBJ1-5	CASSQVLAGDQPQHF
TRBV5-8	TRBJ2-1	CASSFTRNSYNEQFF
TRBV28	TRBJ1-5	CASSPLAGGRGQPQHF
TRBV28	TRBJ1-4	CASSAWTGNEKLFF
TRBV7-9	TRBJ2-5	CASIGGSLAMFSAQETQYF
TRBV27	TRBJ1-3	CASSLQVSGNTIYF
TRBV18	TRBJ2-5	CASSPRTGVQETQYF
TRBV5-1	TRBJ2-2	CASSLIPVGVNTGELFF
TRBV28	TRBJ1-6	CASNSDGGFSPLHF
TRBV19	TRBJ1-1	CASSKRQGEGSTEAFF
TRBV5-6	TRBJ1-5	CASSLAGDISNQPQHF
TRBV5-1	TRBJ2-3	CASSSSTTGTDTQYF
TRBV7-2	TRBJ1-2	CASSSRGGRDGYTF
TRBV7-9	TRBJ2-7	CASSPSYEQYF
TRBV19	TRBJ2-4	CASSIDLGTGGSNIQYF
TRBV6-5	TRBJ2-7	CASNIAGAYEQYF
TRBV2	TRBJ1-4	CASRLDSGVEKLFF
TRBV12-3/TRBV12-4	TRBJ2-3	CASRTGNTDTQYF
TRBV3-1/TRBV3-2	TRBJ1-1	CASSQVRTGRAFF
TRBV19	TRBJ2-7	CASNSGTYEQYF
TRBV6-5	TRBJ2-1	CASSSGGTSYNEQFF
TRBV11-2	TRBJ2-1	CASSFSWWEKEEQFF
TRBV6-5	TRBJ1-5	CASSYRANQPQHF